A selection of T cell receptor beta chains follows, all from one sample in a study of T cells in Graves' hyperthyroidism and ophthalmopathy. In TCRdb, the multiplex PCR reads were re-called with MiXCR into one record per CDR3 protein. The table records under 300,000 distinct CDR3 sequences, approximately 15% of them present only once. Sequenced: blood. These receptors were obtained from a woman aged 40-49 years with Graves' hyperthyroidism. CDR3s include the opening cysteine and the closing phenylalanine or tryptophan. Each record gives: CDR3 length, J gene, V gene, clone size, D gene, CDR3 DNA, CDR3 protein. D genes are given only for firm matches. Not all rows give a size; the values are once, few, many and, for expanded clones, a class.

cdr3_length: 16; j_call: TRBJ1-4; v_call: TRBV28; clone_size: few; d_call: TRBD1; cdr3_nt: TGTGCCAGCAACCACCTCGGGACAGCGGATAATGAAAAACTGTTTTTT; cdr3_aa: CASNHLGTADNEKLFF
cdr3_length: 15; j_call: TRBJ2-7; v_call: TRBV30; clone_size: few; d_call: TRBD1; cdr3_nt: TGTGCCTGGAGCCGCCGGGGGACAGGTTCCTACGAGCAGTACTTC; cdr3_aa: CAWSRRGTGSYEQYF
cdr3_length: 12; j_call: TRBJ2-5; v_call: TRBV20-1; clone_size: -; d_call: -; cdr3_nt: TGCAGTGCCAAGAGACACCGCGCGACCCAGTACTTC; cdr3_aa: CSAKRHRATQYF
cdr3_length: 15; j_call: TRBJ1-1; v_call: TRBV6-5; clone_size: many; d_call: -; cdr3_nt: TGTGCCAGCAGTTACTCGATGGTTCGGAACACTGAAGCTTTCTTT; cdr3_aa: CASSYSMVRNTEAFF
cdr3_length: 13; j_call: TRBJ2-3; v_call: TRBV10-1; clone_size: once; d_call: -; cdr3_nt: TGCGCCAGCAGTGATGGCCTCCCAGATACGCAGTATTTT; cdr3_aa: CASSDGLPDTQYF
cdr3_length: 14; j_call: TRBJ1-1; v_call: TRBV2; clone_size: many; d_call: TRBD1; cdr3_nt: TGTGCCAGCAGTCCCGGGACAGTGAGAGCTGAAGCTTTCTTT; cdr3_aa: CASSPGTVRAEAFF
cdr3_length: 14; j_call: TRBJ1-1; v_call: TRBV2; clone_size: many; d_call: TRBD1; cdr3_nt: TGTGCCAGCAAGCCCCTAGGACAGGGGACTGAAGCTTTCTTT; cdr3_aa: CASKPLGQGTEAFF
cdr3_length: 16; j_call: TRBJ2-3; v_call: TRBV11-3; clone_size: many; d_call: -; cdr3_nt: TGTGCCAGCAGCTCAATTTACGGGAGTGCTGGAGATACGCAGTATTTT; cdr3_aa: CASSSIYGSAGDTQYF
cdr3_length: 15; j_call: TRBJ2-3; v_call: TRBV28; clone_size: many; d_call: -; cdr3_nt: TGTGCCAGCAGTACCTCGGGACTGCTGAGCAATACGCAGTATTTT; cdr3_aa: CASSTSGLLSNTQYF
cdr3_length: 15; j_call: TRBJ1-1; v_call: TRBV20-1; clone_size: -; d_call: -; cdr3_nt: TGCAGTGCTAGAGTGGGTCAGACTTTTAACACTGAAGCTTTCTTT; cdr3_aa: CSARVGQTFNTEAFF
cdr3_length: 14; j_call: TRBJ2-7; v_call: TRBV12-3/TRBV12-4; clone_size: -; d_call: -; cdr3_nt: TGTGCCAGCAGTTCCACTAGAGGCACCTACGAGCAGTACTTC; cdr3_aa: CASSSTRGTYEQYF
cdr3_length: 14; j_call: TRBJ2-7; v_call: TRBV29-1; clone_size: -; d_call: -; cdr3_nt: TGCAGCGTTGAAAGCGTACAACCCCTTTACGAGCAGTACTTC; cdr3_aa: CSVESVQPLYEQYF
cdr3_length: 15; j_call: TRBJ2-7; v_call: TRBV4-2; clone_size: -; d_call: TRBD2; cdr3_nt: TGTGCCAGCAGCCTAAGACTAGCGGGAGGGCAAGAGCAGTACTTC; cdr3_aa: CASSLRLAGGQEQYF
cdr3_length: 14; j_call: TRBJ1-4; v_call: TRBV28; clone_size: few; d_call: -; cdr3_nt: TGTGCCAGCACCCGGGGAAGAGGTTGGGAAAAACTGTTTTTT; cdr3_aa: CASTRGRGWEKLFF
cdr3_length: 13; j_call: TRBJ1-5; v_call: TRBV6-4; clone_size: many; d_call: -; cdr3_nt: TGTGCCAGCAGTGACAACCCCAATCAGCCCCAGCATTTT; cdr3_aa: CASSDNPNQPQHF
cdr3_length: 12; j_call: TRBJ2-1; v_call: TRBV29-1; clone_size: few; d_call: TRBD1; cdr3_nt: TGCAGCGTGGAGACAGGGATCGATGAGCAGTTCTTC; cdr3_aa: CSVETGIDEQFF
cdr3_length: 15; j_call: TRBJ2-2; v_call: TRBV2; clone_size: -; d_call: TRBD1; cdr3_nt: TGTGCCAGCAGTCGACAGGGGGCGGACACCGGGGAGCTGTTTTTT; cdr3_aa: CASSRQGADTGELFF
cdr3_length: 14; j_call: TRBJ1-5; v_call: TRBV28; clone_size: many; d_call: -; cdr3_nt: TGTGCCAGCAGTTTATTGACCGAGCGTCAGCCCCAGCATTTT; cdr3_aa: CASSLLTERQPQHF
cdr3_length: 17; j_call: TRBJ2-7; v_call: TRBV7-2; clone_size: many; d_call: -; cdr3_nt: TGTGCCAGCAGCTTAGTTCGGACGGGCTTCACCTCCTACGAGCAGTACTTC; cdr3_aa: CASSLVRTGFTSYEQYF
cdr3_length: 11; j_call: TRBJ2-7; v_call: TRBV28; clone_size: many; d_call: -; cdr3_nt: TGTGCCAGCAGCTCCTTTAACGAGCAGTACTTC; cdr3_aa: CASSSFNEQYF
cdr3_length: 16; j_call: TRBJ2-3; v_call: TRBV9; clone_size: few; d_call: -; cdr3_nt: TGTGCCAGCAGCGTAGCGCCGGGACCCCAGGCAGATACGCAGTATTTT; cdr3_aa: CASSVAPGPQADTQYF
cdr3_length: 14; j_call: TRBJ2-1; v_call: TRBV12-3/TRBV12-4; clone_size: many; d_call: -; cdr3_nt: TGTGCCAGCCGACGGGGGAGCTCCTACAATGAGCAGTTCTTC; cdr3_aa: CASRRGSSYNEQFF
cdr3_length: 14; j_call: TRBJ2-7; v_call: TRBV28; clone_size: -; d_call: -; cdr3_nt: TGTGCCAGCACCGCACATCCCCCTCTCTACGAGCAGTACTTC; cdr3_aa: CASTAHPPLYEQYF
cdr3_length: 16; j_call: TRBJ2-3; v_call: TRBV7-9; clone_size: many; d_call: TRBD2; cdr3_nt: TGTGCCAGCAGCTTACGGACTAGCGGGACCACAGATACGCAGTATTTT; cdr3_aa: CASSLRTSGTTDTQYF
cdr3_length: 14; j_call: TRBJ1-3; v_call: TRBV30; clone_size: many; d_call: -; cdr3_nt: TGTGCCTGGAATCAAGTAAGCTCTGGAAACACCATATATTTT; cdr3_aa: CAWNQVSSGNTIYF
cdr3_length: 15; j_call: TRBJ1-1; v_call: TRBV9; clone_size: -; d_call: -; cdr3_nt: TGTGCCAGCAGCACCTCAGTGGGAGTGAACACTGAAGCTTTCTTT; cdr3_aa: CASSTSVGVNTEAFF
cdr3_length: 15; j_call: TRBJ1-2; v_call: TRBV5-4; clone_size: many; d_call: -; cdr3_nt: TGTGCCAGCAGCTTGGGAATGAGTACGGACTATGGCTACACCTTC; cdr3_aa: CASSLGMSTDYGYTF
cdr3_length: 14; j_call: TRBJ2-7; v_call: TRBV28; clone_size: many; d_call: -; cdr3_nt: TGTGCCAGCAGTCCCTCAGATGCGTCCTACGAGCAGTACTTC; cdr3_aa: CASSPSDASYEQYF
cdr3_length: 13; j_call: TRBJ1-1; v_call: TRBV3-1; clone_size: many; d_call: -; cdr3_nt: TGTGCCAGCATACTGTCAGGTAACACTGAAGCTTTCTTT; cdr3_aa: CASILSGNTEAFF
cdr3_length: 14; j_call: TRBJ2-7; v_call: TRBV18; clone_size: -; d_call: -; cdr3_nt: TGTGCCAGCTCCGGGACCACAAGCTCCTACGAGCAGTACTTC; cdr3_aa: CASSGTTSSYEQYF
cdr3_length: 16; j_call: TRBJ1-5; v_call: TRBV7-2; clone_size: many; d_call: -; cdr3_nt: TGTGCCAGCAGCTTATACCAGGGTGGTCGCAATCAGCCCCAGCATTTT; cdr3_aa: CASSLYQGGRNQPQHF
cdr3_length: 18; j_call: TRBJ2-4; v_call: TRBV15; clone_size: -; d_call: TRBD1; cdr3_nt: TGTGCCACCAGCACTTGGACAGGGGGCGGGCTAGCCAAAAACATTCAGTACTTC; cdr3_aa: CATSTWTGGGLAKNIQYF
cdr3_length: 15; j_call: TRBJ2-1; v_call: TRBV20-1; clone_size: many; d_call: -; cdr3_nt: TGCAGTGCTAGAGATTCGGGGGACAGAGACAATGAGCAGTTCTTC; cdr3_aa: CSARDSGDRDNEQFF
cdr3_length: 13; j_call: TRBJ2-7; v_call: TRBV4-2; clone_size: -; d_call: -; cdr3_nt: TGTGCCAGCAGCCAAGATTTAGGATACGAGCAGTACTTC; cdr3_aa: CASSQDLGYEQYF
cdr3_length: 12; j_call: TRBJ2-5; v_call: TRBV29-1; clone_size: many; d_call: -; cdr3_nt: TGCAGCGTTGGCCAGGGAGGGGGGACCCAGTACTTC; cdr3_aa: CSVGQGGGTQYF
cdr3_length: 12; j_call: TRBJ1-1; v_call: TRBV20-1; clone_size: many; d_call: -; cdr3_nt: TGCAGTGCTTCTCCCGTGAACACTGAAGCTTTCTTT; cdr3_aa: CSASPVNTEAFF
cdr3_length: 14; j_call: TRBJ2-3; v_call: TRBV13; clone_size: many; d_call: TRBD2; cdr3_nt: TGTGCCAGCGAGGTGGCTAGCGGGGCAGATACGCAGTATTTT; cdr3_aa: CASEVASGADTQYF
cdr3_length: 13; j_call: TRBJ1-3; v_call: TRBV7-9; clone_size: -; d_call: -; cdr3_nt: TGTGCCAGCAGCCCGTACTCTGGAAACACCATATATTTT; cdr3_aa: CASSPYSGNTIYF
cdr3_length: 14; j_call: TRBJ1-1; v_call: TRBV5-5; clone_size: -; d_call: -; cdr3_nt: TGTGCCAGCAGCTTGTTCTGGGGAACCACTGAAGCTTCCTTT; cdr3_aa: CASSLFWGTTEASF